This T cell receptor beta chain is from a study of T cell responses to AZD1222 COVID-19 vaccine. Germline loops: CDR1 MDHEN, CDR2 SYDVKM. The CDR3 has 14 amino acids. V was shortened by 8 bases and J by 5 bases, with 19 bases between the two germline ends. Sequenced by immunoSEQ multiplex PCR; TCRdb stores in-frame clones only, minus some. The sample holds approximately 100,000 clones, 92% seen once. The chain employs TRBV28 and TRBJ2-7, with TRBD1 as a possible D gene (6 bases). Sequencing was performed on peripheral blood, taken on day 0 of AZD1222 vaccination. The sequence came from an adult in good health. This CDR3 reads CASRKMGARDEQYF. For the CDR3, the DNA is TGTGCCAGCCGCAAAATGGGGGCGCGGGACGAGCAGTACTTC.